The clone carrying this T cell receptor (beta chain) was seen many times. What it binds is unknown. The PBMCs studied were ones that came from around 10 ml fresh peripheral blood. RNA transcripts gave rise to amplified TCR beta CDR3 regions. HTBI primers drove first-round RT-PCR of the TCR CDR3. MiXCR, run by TCRdb on the multiplex PCR reads, gives a single entry per CDR3 protein. The sample has hundreds of thousands of distinct CDR3 sequences, 14% seen once. This record comes from a study of T cells in Graves' hyperthyroidism and ophthalmopathy. V lost 5 bases and J lost 1, with 12 bases in between. This CDR3 contains 14 residues. Germline CDR1 is LNHDA and CDR2 is SQIVND (reference sequence). Study-level results: Most thyroid clonotypes expanded above 0.001 were also detected in blood.

The clonotype was recovered from a woman aged 18-29 years with Graves' hyperthyroidism. V and J are TRBV19 and TRBJ2-7; possible D gene TRBD2, 5 bases. The source material was blood. CDR3 residues: CASSGRWESYEQYF. CDR3 DNA: TGTGCCAGTAGTGGAAGGTGGGAGTCCTACGAGCAGTACTTC.